This section outlines one T cell receptor beta chain sequence together with its context. These data are taken from a study of OX40 agonist ivuxolimab in advanced cancers. Here immunoSEQ multiplex PCR was the method, and the copy in TCRdb shows in-frame clones only, minus some. The sample has roughly 63,000 clones; around 89% are singletons. CDR1 and CDR2 (germline): SGDLS, YYNGEE. The ends were cut back, 4 bases at V and 5 bases at J, with 15 bases in the middle. The CDR3 loop spans 14 amino acids. Sequences were derived from CD4+ or CD8+ T cells sorted from blood, sampled in a trial of the OX40 agonist ivuxolimab. The TCR comes from an adult with an advanced solid tumor such as melanoma, head and neck, liver or kidney cancer. V usage is TRBV9 and J usage is TRBJ2-5, with a possible D match to TRBD1 (5 bases). The CDR3 bases are TGTGCCAGCAGCCGATCAGGGTTGGGGGAGACCCAGTACTTC. This encodes CASSRSGLGETQYF.